The subject of this entry is one TCR beta chain. CDR3 length equals 13 residues. Trimming took off 5 bases at V and 2 bases at J, with 11 bases between the two ends. CDR1 and CDR2 (germline): DFQATT, SNEGSKA (reference sequence). This entry belongs to a study of early T cells in non-severe SARS-CoV-2 infection. Individual cDNA molecules each received unique molecular identifiers attached to them. TCRdb analysed the 5' RACE reads with MiXCR anew, one entry per CDR3 protein. This table holds about 44,000 distinct CDR3 sequences, about 25% found once. This material consisted of whole blood, taken at baseline. The clonotype comes from an adult who was a healthcare worker with PCR-confirmed SARS-CoV-2 infection or an uninfected control (not recorded which). The chain uses TRBV20-1 and TRBJ2-3, with D perhaps being TRBD1 or TRBD2 (6 bases each). For the CDR3, the DNA is TGCAGTGCTTTCGGGGGCTCCACAGATACGCAGTATTTT. Amino acids: CSAFGGSTDTQYF.